The 2 T cell receptor beta chains below were found in one sample sequenced in a study of blood T cell repertoires in COVID-19. Sequencing used immunoSEQ multiplex PCR; TCRdb keeps in-frame clones, though not all of them. The data show 55,000 to 75,000 clones, 65% to 80% seen once. The sample comprised peripheral blood. These receptors all stem from a human donor in a cohort sampled during active COVID-19.

The chain uses TRBV27 and TRBJ2-1; a weak D match, TRBD1 (6 bases). The CDR3 spans 13 residues. V was trimmed by 7 bases and J by 8 bases, leaving 15 bases between them. Germline CDR1 reads MNHEY; CDR2 reads SMNVEV (reference sequence). CDR3 sequence: CASKTTGIHEQFF. CDR3 nucleotide sequence: TGTGCCAGCAAAACCACAGGGATCCATGAGCAGTTCTTC.

This clone came up once. This chain links TRBV6-5 with TRBJ2-7; D perhaps matches TRBD2 (6 bases). V lost 6 bases and J lost 5, with 14 bases in between. This CDR3 has 13 residues. CDR1 MNHEY and CDR2 SVGAGI come from the germline V gene. The CDR3: CASRASGHDEQYF. DNA of the CDR3: TGTGCCAGCAGGGCGAGCGGGCACGACGAGCAGTACTTC.